Following are 30 T cell receptor beta chains from one sample sequenced in a study of cytomegalovirus exposure and HLA in healthy donors. PCR amplification relied on 60 Vbeta primers (plus 13 Jbeta primers). Sequencing was performed with immunoSEQ multiplex PCR; in TCRdb, only in-frame clones are kept and a portion is missing. The sample includes more than 35,000 clones, approximately 75% of them seen just once. The sample comprised PBMCs. The receptors stem from a man aged 35 to 55 in good health and CMV-seronegative.

This clone was detected once. The germline gene is not matched at one end of the junction; a read error may be the cause. The chain combines TRBV30 with TRBJ2-7; the D is unclear. Germline CDR1 GTSNPN, CDR2 SVGIG (reference sequence). This CDR3 is 15 amino acids long. Here the CDR3 reads CAWSVGSYTSSEQYF. CDR3 nucleotides: TGTGCCTGGAGTGTCGGTAGCTATACTTCCTCCGAGCAGTACTTC.

This rearrangement joins TRBV28 to TRBJ1-5; D is possibly TRBD1 (5 bases). The germline gives CDR1 MDHEN, CDR2 SYDVKM. Trimming removed 8 bases at V and 0 bases at J, with 20 bases between. This CDR3 has 17 residues. CDR3 nucleotide sequence: TGTGCCAGCTGCATCGGACAAGGCAAATATAGCAATCAGCCCCAGCATTTT. Its protein product is CASCIGQGKYSNQPQHF.

This clone turned up a few times. This CDR3 is CASSQAPLDRRNTEAFF. As DNA, the CDR3 is TGCGCCAGCAGCCAAGCCCCCTTGGACAGGAGGAACACTGAAGCTTTCTTT. This chain joins TRBV4-1 and TRBJ1-1; the match to TRBD1 covers 7 bases. Trimming removed 1 base from V and 1 base from J; junction bases left unmatched: 9. The CDR3 has 17 amino acids. CDR1 MGHRA and CDR2 YSYEKL come from the germline V gene.

This clone was observed a few times. The rearrangement joins TRBV6-5 to TRBJ1-5, with D possibly matching TRBD1 (6 bases). Germline CDR1 MNHEY, CDR2 SVGAGI. The CDR3 is made up of 13 amino acids. The V and J ends lost 5 bases and 4 bases respectively, with 9 bases between them. The CDR3 bases are TGTGCCAGCAGTAGGACAGATAATCAGCCCCAGCATTTT. This gives the protein CASSRTDNQPQHF.

V usage is TRBV5-1 and J usage is TRBJ2-2, with a possible D match to TRBD2 (6 bases). V was clipped by 5 bases and J by 4 bases, with 12 bases between them. CDR1 is SGHRS and CDR2 is YFSETQ in the germline V gene. The length of the CDR3 is 14 residues. Written as DNA, the CDR3 is TGCGCCAGCAGTCGCGGGATACGCACCGGGGAGCTGTTTTTT. This sequence encodes CASSRGIRTGELFF. Together with reference TRBV5-1 and TRBJ2-2, the CDR3 gives the full variable domain: KAGVTQTPRYLIKTRGQQVTLSCSPISGHRSVSWYQQTPGQGLQFLFEYFSETQRNKGNFPGRFSGRQFSNSRSEMNVSTLELGDSALYLCASSRGIRTGELFFGEGSRLTVL.

V usage is TRBV10-3 and J usage is TRBJ2-1; D unresolved. Per germline, CDR1 ENHRY and CDR2 SYGVKD. Trimming removed 2 bases from V and 4 bases from J, with 9 bases in between. CDR3 length equals 14 residues. The CDR3 nucleotides read TGTGCCATCAGTGAGCTAGGAACTTACAATGAGCAGTTCTTC. Translation: CAISELGTYNEQFF.

V gene TRBV7-2 combines with J gene TRBJ1-5; no clear D gene. Germline lookup yields CDR1 SGHTA and CDR2 FQGNSA. Trimming took off 5 bases at V and 3 bases at J, with 8 bases between the two ends. The CDR3 contains 13 residues. Here the CDR3 reads CASSGQNNQPQHF. CDR3 coding DNA: TGTGCCAGCAGCGGCCAAAACAATCAGCCCCAGCATTTT.

A single count supports this clone. The chain is built from TRBV6-5 and TRBJ1-2; D is possibly TRBD1 (6 bases). Germline V gene lookup returns CDR1 MNHEY and CDR2 SVGAGI. Deletions cut 7 bases from V and 3 bases from J, with 15 bases between. This CDR3 contains 14 residues. DNA for the CDR3: TGTGCCAGCAAAGAGGGGGGGAAATACTATGGCTACACCTTC. Encoded protein: CASKEGGKYYGYTF.

This clone was detected a few times. The rearrangement joins TRBV15 to TRBJ1-2; maybe TRBD1 (5 bases). This CDR3 contains 13 residues. With 2 bases removed from V and 6 bases from J, the gap between germline ends came to 10 bases. Germline CDR1 reads LNHNV; CDR2 reads YYDKDF (reference sequence). DNA of the CDR3: TGTGCCACCAGCAGACTGGGACTTAATGGCTACACCTTC. Amino acids: CATSRLGLNGYTF.

The CDR3 sequence: CASSRQGNEQYF. CDR3 DNA: TGTGCCAGCAGCCGACAGGGCAACGAGCAGTACTTC. The chain combines TRBV11-2 with TRBJ2-7; TRBD1 matches at 7 bases. Trimming removed 5 bases from V and 5 bases from J; junction bases left unmatched: 3. Germline V gene lookup returns CDR1 SGHAT and CDR2 FQNNGV. CDR3 length: 12 amino acids.

This chain joins TRBV11-2 and TRBJ1-5; D possibly corresponds to TRBD1 (6 bases). Germline V gene data show CDR1 as SGHAT and CDR2 as FQNNGV. V was cut by 0 bases and J by 5 bases, with 8 bases left in between. This CDR3 comprises 14 residues. The CDR3 nucleotides read TGTGCCAGCAGCTTAGAAGCAGGGGATCAGCCCCAGCATTTT. It codes for CASSLEAGDQPQHF.

The genes are TRBV29-1 and TRBJ1-2; 8 bases are shared with TRBD1. With V trimmed by 6 bases and J by 4 bases, 7 bases remained unmatched. The CDR3 length is 13 residues. CDR1 and CDR2 (germline): SQVTM, ANQGSEA. CDR3: CSVLGQESYGYTF. Here the CDR3 DNA reads TGCAGCGTCTTGGGACAGGAGTCCTATGGCTACACCTTC.

The rearrangement uses TRBV5-1 and TRBJ2-2, with 11 bases fitting TRBD1. CDR1 SGHRS and CDR2 YFSETQ come from the germline V gene. V shed 7 bases, J shed 6 bases, and the junction held 8 bases outside the gene matches. The CDR3 spans 15 residues. The CDR3 DNA is TGCGCCAGCTGCCTTGGGACAGGGGGGTCCGGGGAGCTGTTTTTT. Translated: CASCLGTGGSGELFF.

The chain uses TRBV5-1 and TRBJ2-1; perhaps TRBD1 as D (5 bases). CDR1 and CDR2 (germline): SGHRS, YFSETQ. This CDR3 is built from 15 residues. Trimming stripped 4 bases from V and 0 bases from J, with 11 bases between. CDR3 DNA sequence: TGCGCCAGCAGCCTGGACACAAGCTCCTACAATGAGCAGTTCTTC. Residues: CASSLDTSSYNEQFF.

This chain links TRBV16 with TRBJ2-1; 9 nucleotides agree with TRBD1. This CDR3 contains 14 residues. With V trimmed by 4 bases and J by 7 bases, 5 bases remained unmatched. CDR1 and CDR2 from the germline V gene are KGHSY and FQNENV. The CDR3 is CASSLTGTGNEQFF. Here the CDR3 DNA reads TGTGCCAGCAGCCTAACCGGGACAGGGAATGAGCAGTTCTTC.

The J gene is TRBJ2-7, the V gene TRBV6-5, with 9 bases fitting TRBD1. Unmatched junction bases numbered 7, after V lost 2 bases and J lost 5 bases. The CDR3 loop spans 15 amino acids. From germline, CDR1 is MNHEY and CDR2 SVGAGI. CDR3 sequence reads: CASSYLGTGRNEQYF. CDR3 coding DNA: TGTGCCAGCAGTTACCTCGGGACAGGGAGGAACGAGCAGTACTTC.

V and J are TRBV2 and TRBJ1-5, with D uncertain. The germline V gene has CDR1 SNHLY and CDR2 FYNNEI. V was shortened by 6 bases and J by 0 bases, with 15 bases between the two germline ends. There are 16 residues in the CDR3. This CDR3 is CASRGRQPDSNQPQHF. CDR3 nucleotide sequence: TGTGCCAGCAGGGGGAGGCAGCCCGATAGCAATCAGCCCCAGCATTTT.

V and J are TRBV11-3 and TRBJ1-1; 7 nucleotides line up with TRBD1. The CDR3 has 12 amino acids. The V gene's germline CDR1 is SGHNT and CDR2 YENEEA. J gave up 14 bases and V 5 bases, and 11 bases lay outside the gene matches. CDR3 residues: CASSDKTGSLFF. The CDR3 DNA reads as TGTGCCAGCAGCGACAAGACAGGGTCCCTCTTCTTT.

V and J are TRBV7-8 and TRBJ1-1; D is possibly TRBD1 (5 bases). The germline V gene has CDR1 SGHVS and CDR2 FQNEAQ. The CDR3 is 14 amino acids. V was pared by 1 base and J by 1 base, with 7 bases between. For the CDR3, the DNA is TGTGCCAGCAGCTTAGGGGGCCAGAACACTGAAGCTTTCTTT. Amino acids: CASSLGGQNTEAFF.

The rearrangement uses TRBV5-6 and TRBJ1-2, with 7 positions matching TRBD1. From germline, CDR1 is SGHDT and CDR2 YYEEEE. V trimming: 4 bases; J trimming: 8 bases; junction bases outside the gene matches: 8. CDR3 size: 13 residues. The CDR3 bases are TGTGCCAGCAGCCATGACAGGGTCGGAGGCTACACCTTC. As protein: CASSHDRVGGYTF.

This chain uses TRBV29-1 with TRBJ1-2; 7 bases fit TRBD1. Germline CDR1 SQVTM, CDR2 ANQGSEA. This CDR3 contains 13 residues. The J segment lost 9 bases and the V segment lost 2 bases, leaving 9 bases of the junction unmatched. CDR3: CSVEKGARSSYTF. CDR3 bases: TGCAGCGTTGAAAAGGGGGCGCGGTCTAGCTACACCTTC. The whole variable domain, filled in from reference TRBV29-1 and TRBJ1-2, reads SAVISQKPSRDICQRGTSLTIQCQVDSQVTMMFWYRQQPGQSLTLIATANQGSEATYESGFVIDKFPISRPNLTFSTLTVSNMSPEDSSIYLCSVEKGARSSYTFGSGTRLTVV.

This clone has just a few counts. The CDR3 sequence: CASSLVGPGNSPLHF. DNA for the CDR3: TGCGCCAGCAGCTTGGTTGGTCCAGGGAACTCACCCCTCCACTTT. The V call is TRBV5-1, the J call TRBJ1-6; tentatively, D is TRBD1 (5 bases). Trimming pared 0 bases from V and 10 bases from J, leaving 14 bases between. The CDR3 totals 15 residues. CDR1 is SGHRS and CDR2 is YFSETQ in the germline V gene. Combining the CDR3 with reference TRBV5-1 and TRBJ1-6 gives the whole variable domain KAGVTQTPRYLIKTRGQQVTLSCSPISGHRSVSWYQQTPGQGLQFLFEYFSETQRNKGNFPGRFSGRQFSNSRSEMNVSTLELGDSALYLCASSLVGPGNSPLHFGNGTRLTVT.

The chain couples TRBV30 to TRBJ1-2; TRBD1 aligns across 7 bases. Germline CDR1 and CDR2: GTSNPN and SVGIG (reference sequence). This CDR3 has 15 amino acids. The junction had 11 bases not matched to a gene; V was cut back by 3 bases and J by 4 bases. The CDR3: CAWRYMVRTGYGYTF. DNA for the CDR3: TGTGCCTGGAGGTACATGGTTCGGACAGGCTATGGCTACACCTTC.

The chain has TRBV5-3 and TRBJ2-3, with D perhaps matching TRBD2 (5 bases). TRBV5-3 is placed among ORFs of uncertain function. V lost 1 base and J lost 6, with 12 bases in between. The length of the CDR3 is 14 residues. The CDR3 DNA sequence: TGTGCCAGAAGCTTGATAGCCGGCGGGGATACGCAGTATTTT. Encoded protein: CARSLIAGGDTQYF.

This chain uses TRBV9 with TRBJ2-7; 7 bases are shared with TRBD2. Trimming removed 4 bases from V and 5 bases from J; junction bases left unmatched: 9. CDR3 length: 14 residues. Germline CDR1 and CDR2: SGDLS and YYNGEE. CDR3 nucleotides: TGTGCCAGCAGCTCCGCACTAGCGAGGGACGAGCAGTACTTC. Translating it yields CASSSALARDEQYF.

V is TRBV14 and J is TRBJ2-7, with a tentative D call TRBD2 (6 bases). The length of the CDR3 is 14 residues. The V end was cut by 2 bases, the J end by 6 bases, with 14 bases between. Per the germline V gene, CDR1 is SGHDN and CDR2 is FVKESK. CDR3 sequence reads: CASSQWFSEGEQYF. CDR3 bases: TGTGCCAGCAGCCAATGGTTTTCGGAGGGCGAGCAGTACTTC.

The gene calls are TRBV5-1 and TRBJ2-7; 7 nucleotides line up with TRBD1. The CDR3 sequence is 14 residues long. CDR1 and CDR2 (germline): SGHRS, YFSETQ. V was pared by 4 bases and J by 2 bases, with 6 bases of the junction left unmatched. The CDR3 region is CASSPDRAPYEQYF. CDR3 nucleotide sequence: TGCGCCAGCAGCCCTGACAGGGCGCCCTACGAGCAGTACTTC.

The chain employs TRBV10-3 and TRBJ1-3; TRBD1 matches at 10 bases. Trimming cost V 7 bases and J 1 base; bases outside gene matches: 4. The CDR3 contains 15 residues. Germline CDR1 ENHRY, CDR2 SYGVKD. CDR3 sequence reads: CAIKPGQGSGNTIYF. For the CDR3, the DNA is TGTGCCATCAAGCCGGGACAGGGGTCTGGAAACACCATATATTTT.

The chain couples TRBV14 to TRBJ2-7; D unclear. V lost 4 bases and J 3 bases, leaving 37 bases between the germline ends. There are 22 residues in the CDR3. The V gene's germline CDR1 is SGHDN and CDR2 FVKESK. The CDR3 DNA reads as TGTGCCAGCAGCCTGCCCGGAAAAACTGGCCAGCCCGAGACACCTCCTTACTACGAGCAGTACTTC. This codes for CASSLPGKTGQPETPPYYEQYF.

The chain uses TRBV5-4 and TRBJ2-5; 7 nucleotides line up with TRBD2. Germline V lookup: CDR1 SGHNT, CDR2 YYREEE (reference sequence). V gave up 0 bases and J gave up 5 bases; unmatched junction bases: 7. There are 15 residues in the CDR3. Here the CDR3 DNA reads TGTGCCAGCAGCTTGGTTGTGGGGGGAGGGGAGACCCAGTACTTC. It translates to CASSLVVGGGETQYF.